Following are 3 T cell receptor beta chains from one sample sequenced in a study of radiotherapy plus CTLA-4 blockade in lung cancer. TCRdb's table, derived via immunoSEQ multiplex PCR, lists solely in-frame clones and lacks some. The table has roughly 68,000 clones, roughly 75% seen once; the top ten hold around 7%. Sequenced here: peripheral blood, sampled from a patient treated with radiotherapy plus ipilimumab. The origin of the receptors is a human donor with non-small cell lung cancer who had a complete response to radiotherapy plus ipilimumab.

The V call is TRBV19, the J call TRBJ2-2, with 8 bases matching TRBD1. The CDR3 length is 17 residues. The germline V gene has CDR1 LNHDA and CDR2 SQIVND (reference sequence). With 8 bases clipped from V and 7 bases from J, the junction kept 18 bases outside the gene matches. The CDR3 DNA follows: TGTGCCAGTTTCAGTATAGCCCTAGACAGGGGTGACGGGGAGCTGTTTTTT. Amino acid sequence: CASFSIALDRGDGELFF.

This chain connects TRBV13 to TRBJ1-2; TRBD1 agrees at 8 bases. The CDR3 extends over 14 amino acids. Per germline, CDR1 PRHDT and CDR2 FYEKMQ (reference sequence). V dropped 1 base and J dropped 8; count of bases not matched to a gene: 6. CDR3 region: CASSLAPTGGGYTF. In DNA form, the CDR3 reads TGTGCCAGCAGCTTAGCTCCCACAGGGGGAGGCTACACCTTC.

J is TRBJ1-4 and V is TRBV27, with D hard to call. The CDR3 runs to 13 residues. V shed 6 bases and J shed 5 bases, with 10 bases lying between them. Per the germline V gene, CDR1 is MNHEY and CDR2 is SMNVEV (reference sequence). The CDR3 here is CASSERRNEKLFF. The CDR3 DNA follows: TGTGCCAGCAGCGAACGTCGAAATGAAAAACTGTTTTTT.